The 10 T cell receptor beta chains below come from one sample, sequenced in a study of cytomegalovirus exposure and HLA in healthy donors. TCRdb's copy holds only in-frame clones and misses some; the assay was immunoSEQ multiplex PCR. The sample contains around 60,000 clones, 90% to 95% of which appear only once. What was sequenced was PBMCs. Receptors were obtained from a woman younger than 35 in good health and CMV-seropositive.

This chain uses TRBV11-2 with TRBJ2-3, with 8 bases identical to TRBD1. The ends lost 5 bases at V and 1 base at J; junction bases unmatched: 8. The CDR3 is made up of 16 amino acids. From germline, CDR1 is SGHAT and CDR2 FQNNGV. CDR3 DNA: TGTGCCAGCAGCCCGTGGGACAGGATTGGCACAGATACGCAGTATTTT. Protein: CASSPWDRIGTDTQYF.

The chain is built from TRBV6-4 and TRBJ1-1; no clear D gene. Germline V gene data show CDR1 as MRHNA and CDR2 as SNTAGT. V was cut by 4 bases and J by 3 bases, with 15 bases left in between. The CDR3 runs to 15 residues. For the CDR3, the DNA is TGTGCCAGCAGTGTGAGGGATGGTGGGGACACTGAAGCTTTCTTT. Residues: CASSVRDGGDTEAFF.

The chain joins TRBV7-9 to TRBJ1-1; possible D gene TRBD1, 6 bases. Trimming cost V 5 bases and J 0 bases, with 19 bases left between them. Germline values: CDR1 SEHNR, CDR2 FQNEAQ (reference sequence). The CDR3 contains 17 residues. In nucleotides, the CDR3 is TGTGCCAGCAGCCCCACATTGACAGGACCCATGAACACTGAAGCTTTCTTT. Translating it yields CASSPTLTGPMNTEAFF.

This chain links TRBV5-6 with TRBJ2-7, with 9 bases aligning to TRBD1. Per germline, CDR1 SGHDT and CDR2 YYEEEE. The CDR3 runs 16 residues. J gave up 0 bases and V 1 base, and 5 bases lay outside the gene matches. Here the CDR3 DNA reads TGTGCCAGCAGCTTGAGTGGACAGGGGTCCTCCTACGAGCAGTACTTC. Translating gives CASSLSGQGSSYEQYF.

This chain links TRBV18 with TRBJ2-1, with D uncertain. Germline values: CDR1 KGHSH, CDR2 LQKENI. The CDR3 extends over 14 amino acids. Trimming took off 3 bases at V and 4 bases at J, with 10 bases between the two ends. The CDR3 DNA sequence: TGTGCCAGCTCACCCCTACCCCGATACAATGAGCAGTTCTTC. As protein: CASSPLPRYNEQFF.

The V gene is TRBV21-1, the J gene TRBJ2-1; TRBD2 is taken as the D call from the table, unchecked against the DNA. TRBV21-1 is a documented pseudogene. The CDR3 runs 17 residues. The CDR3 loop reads CASSKAFQRSSYNEQFF. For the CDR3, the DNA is TGTGCCAGCAGCAAAGCCTTCCAGCGGAGCTCCTACAATGAGCAGTTCTTC.

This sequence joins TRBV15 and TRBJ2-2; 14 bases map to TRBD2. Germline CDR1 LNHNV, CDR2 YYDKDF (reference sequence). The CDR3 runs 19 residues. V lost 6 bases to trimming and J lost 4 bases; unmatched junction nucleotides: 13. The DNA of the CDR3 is TGTGCCACCAGACAGCCGAGACTAGCGGGAGGGCTTGGCACCGGGGAGCTGTTTTTT. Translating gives CATRQPRLAGGLGTGELFF.

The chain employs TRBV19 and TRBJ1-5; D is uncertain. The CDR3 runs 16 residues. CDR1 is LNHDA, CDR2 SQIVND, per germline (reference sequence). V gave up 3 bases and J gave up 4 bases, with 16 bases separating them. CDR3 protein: CASSIREGGRNQPQHF. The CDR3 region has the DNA TGTGCCAGTAGTATTAGGGAGGGAGGTCGAAATCAGCCCCAGCATTTT.

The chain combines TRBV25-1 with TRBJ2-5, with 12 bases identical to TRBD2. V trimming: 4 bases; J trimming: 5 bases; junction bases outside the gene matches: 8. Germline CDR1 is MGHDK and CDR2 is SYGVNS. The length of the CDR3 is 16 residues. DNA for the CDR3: TGTGCCAGCAGTGGACGACTAGCGGGAGTGGGGGAGACCCAGTACTTC. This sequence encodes CASSGRLAGVGETQYF.

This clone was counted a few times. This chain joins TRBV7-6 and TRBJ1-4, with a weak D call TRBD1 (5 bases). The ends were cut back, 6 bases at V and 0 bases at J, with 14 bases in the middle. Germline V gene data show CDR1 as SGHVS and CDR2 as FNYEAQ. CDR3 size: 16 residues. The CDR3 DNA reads TGTGCCAGCAGATCCCGGACACACCCAACTAATGAAAAACTGTTTTTT. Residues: CASRSRTHPTNEKLFF.